This T cell receptor beta chain came from a study of molecular identifiers for immune sequencing clone quantification. TCRdb reprocessed the PCR reads with MiXCR, giving one entry per CDR3 protein. The sample has some 320,000 distinct CDR3 sequences, over 20% seen once. J lost 7 bases, V lost 0 bases, and 18 bases had no gene match. The CDR3 covers 18 residues. Germline-derived CDR1 and CDR2 are DFQATT and SNEGSKA (reference sequence). The chain links TRBV20-1 to TRBJ2-4; 7 bases align to TRBD1. The sequenced sample was naive CD8+ T cells from blood, with Jurkat cell RNA spiked in. Subset meaning: FACS-sorted CD8+CD4-CCR7+CD45RA+ naive T cells. The sequence came from a human donor in good health. Some libraries in this study had Jurkat cell RNA spiked in. In DNA form, the CDR3 reads TGCAGTGCTAGAGATCCGGACAGGTTTGATTACGTGAGGAACATTCAGTACTTC. Translating gives CSARDPDRFDYVRNIQYF.